Here is one TCR beta chain with its context. Methods used by the authors: Estimated nucleated cell counts came from reference gene primer amplification. The data were produced by immunoSEQ multiplex PCR, yet TCRdb's version contains in-frame clones alone and is incomplete. Clone size and the V and J calls come from that table; the DNA yielded D and trimming. The table includes roughly 700,000 clones, 80% to 90% detected once. This entry comes from a study of blood T cell repertoires in COVID-19. Turning to the study itself: Nucleic acid was either cDNA or gDNA, and it came from T cells, B-cell-depleted T cells, or PBMCs.

CDR1 and CDR2 (germline): LGHDT, YNNKEL (reference sequence). CDR3 length: 13 residues. The V end was cut by 3 bases, the J end by 3 bases, with 6 bases between. The origin of this receptor is a woman aged 18 to 35 with acute or convalescent COVID-19. Sequencing was carried out using peripheral blood. The J gene is TRBJ1-3, the V gene TRBV3-1 (or the pseudogene TRBV3-2); unclear D gene. The CDR3 nucleotides are TGTGCCAGCAGCCAGGTCTATGGAAACACCATATATTTT. This gives the protein CASSQVYGNTIYF.